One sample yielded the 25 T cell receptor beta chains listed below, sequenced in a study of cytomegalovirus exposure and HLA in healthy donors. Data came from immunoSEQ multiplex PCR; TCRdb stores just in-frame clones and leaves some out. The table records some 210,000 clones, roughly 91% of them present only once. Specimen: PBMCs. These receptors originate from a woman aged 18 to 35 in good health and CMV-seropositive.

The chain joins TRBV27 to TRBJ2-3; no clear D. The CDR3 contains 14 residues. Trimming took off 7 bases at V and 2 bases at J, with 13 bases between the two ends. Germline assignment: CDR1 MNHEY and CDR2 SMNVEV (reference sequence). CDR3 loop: CASKRSRNTDTQYF. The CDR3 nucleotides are TGTGCCAGCAAGAGGAGTCGAAACACAGATACGCAGTATTTT.

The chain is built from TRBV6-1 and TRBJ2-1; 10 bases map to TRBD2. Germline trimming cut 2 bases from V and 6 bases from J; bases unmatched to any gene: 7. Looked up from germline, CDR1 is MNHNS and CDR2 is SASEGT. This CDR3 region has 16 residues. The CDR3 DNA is TGTGCCAGCAGTGAACCCCCTAGCGGGAGCTTCAATGAGCAGTTCTTC. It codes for CASSEPPSGSFNEQFF.

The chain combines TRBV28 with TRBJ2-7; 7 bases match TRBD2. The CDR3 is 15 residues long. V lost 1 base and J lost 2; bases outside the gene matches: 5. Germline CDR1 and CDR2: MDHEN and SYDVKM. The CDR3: CASSLSIAGPYEQYF. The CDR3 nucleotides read TGTGCCAGCAGTTTATCGATAGCGGGCCCCTACGAGCAGTACTTC.

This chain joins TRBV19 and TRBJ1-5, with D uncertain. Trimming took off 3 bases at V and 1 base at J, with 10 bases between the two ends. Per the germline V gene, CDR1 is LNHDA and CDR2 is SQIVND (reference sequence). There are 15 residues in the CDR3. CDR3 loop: CASSIYSESNQPQHF. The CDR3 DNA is TGTGCCAGTAGTATTTACTCCGAAAGCAATCAGCCCCAGCATTTT.

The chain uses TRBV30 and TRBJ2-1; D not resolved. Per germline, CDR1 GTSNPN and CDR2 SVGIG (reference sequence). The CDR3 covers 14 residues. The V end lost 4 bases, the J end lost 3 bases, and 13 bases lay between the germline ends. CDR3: CAWISDLYYNEQFF. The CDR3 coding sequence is TGTGCCTGGATAAGCGATTTATACTACAATGAGCAGTTCTTC. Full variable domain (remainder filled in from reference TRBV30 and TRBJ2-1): SQTIHQWPATLVQPVGSPLSLECTVEGTSNPNLYWYRQAAGRGLQLLFYSVGIGQISSEVPQNLSASRPQDRQFILSSKKLLLSDSGFYLCAWISDLYYNEQFFGPGTRLTVL.

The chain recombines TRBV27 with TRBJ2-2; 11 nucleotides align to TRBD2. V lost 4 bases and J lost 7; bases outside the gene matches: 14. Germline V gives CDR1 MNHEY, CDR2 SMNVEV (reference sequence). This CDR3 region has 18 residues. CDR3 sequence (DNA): TGTGCCAGCAGTTCCCCTGGGATAGCGGGAGGGCCTAACGGGGAGCTGTTTTTT. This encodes CASSSPGIAGGPNGELFF.

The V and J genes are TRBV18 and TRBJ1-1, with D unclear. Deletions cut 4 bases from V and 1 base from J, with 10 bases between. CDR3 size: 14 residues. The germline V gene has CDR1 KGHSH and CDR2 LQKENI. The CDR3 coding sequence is TGTGCCAGCTCACAGGCGGCTACGAACACTGAAGCTTTCTTT. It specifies CASSQAATNTEAFF. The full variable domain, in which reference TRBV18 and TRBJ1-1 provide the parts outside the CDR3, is NAGVMQNPRHLVRRRGQEARLRCSPMKGHSHVYWYRQLPEEGLKFMVYLQKENIIDESGMPKERFSAEFPKEGPSILRIQQVVRGDSAAYFCASSQAATNTEAFFGQGTRLTVV.

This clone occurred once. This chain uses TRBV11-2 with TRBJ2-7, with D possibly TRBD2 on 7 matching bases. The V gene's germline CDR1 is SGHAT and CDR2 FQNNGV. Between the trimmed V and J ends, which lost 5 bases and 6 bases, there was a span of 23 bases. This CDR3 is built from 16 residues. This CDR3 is CASSERGGTLRFEQYF. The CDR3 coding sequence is TGTGCCAGCAGCGAAAGGGGGGGGACTCTGCGGTTCGAGCAGTACTTC.

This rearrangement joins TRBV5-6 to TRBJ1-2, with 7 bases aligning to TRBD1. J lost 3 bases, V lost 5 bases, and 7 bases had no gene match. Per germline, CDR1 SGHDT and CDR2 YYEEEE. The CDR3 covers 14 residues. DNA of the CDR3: TGTGCCAGCAGAATACAGGGGCGGGACTATGGCTACACCTTC. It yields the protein CASRIQGRDYGYTF.

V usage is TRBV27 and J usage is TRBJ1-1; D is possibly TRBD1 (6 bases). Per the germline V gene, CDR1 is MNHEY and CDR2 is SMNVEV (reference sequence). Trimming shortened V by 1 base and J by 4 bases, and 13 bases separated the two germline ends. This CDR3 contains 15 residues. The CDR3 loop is CASSLYGGAGTEAFF. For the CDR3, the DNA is TGTGCCAGCAGTTTATATGGGGGCGCGGGCACTGAAGCTTTCTTT.

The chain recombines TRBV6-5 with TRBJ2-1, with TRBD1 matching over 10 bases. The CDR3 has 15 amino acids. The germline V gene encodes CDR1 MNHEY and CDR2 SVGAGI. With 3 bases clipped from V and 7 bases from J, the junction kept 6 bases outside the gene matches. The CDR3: CASSYGQGVWNEQFF. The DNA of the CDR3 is TGTGCCAGCAGTTATGGACAGGGGGTTTGGAATGAGCAGTTCTTC.

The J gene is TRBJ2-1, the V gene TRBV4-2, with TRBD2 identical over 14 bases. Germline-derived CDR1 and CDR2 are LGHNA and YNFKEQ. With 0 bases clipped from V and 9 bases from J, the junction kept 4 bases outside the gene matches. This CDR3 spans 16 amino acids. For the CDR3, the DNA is TGTGCCAGCAGCCAAGAAAGGGGGACTAGCGGGAGTGAGCAGTTCTTC. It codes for CASSQERGTSGSEQFF.

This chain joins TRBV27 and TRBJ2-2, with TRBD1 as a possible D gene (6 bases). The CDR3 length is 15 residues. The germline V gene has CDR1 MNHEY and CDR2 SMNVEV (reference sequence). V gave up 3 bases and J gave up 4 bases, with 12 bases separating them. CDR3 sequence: CASSFTGTTTGELFF. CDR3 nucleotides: TGTGCCAGCAGTTTTACCGGGACAACCACCGGGGAGCTGTTTTTT.

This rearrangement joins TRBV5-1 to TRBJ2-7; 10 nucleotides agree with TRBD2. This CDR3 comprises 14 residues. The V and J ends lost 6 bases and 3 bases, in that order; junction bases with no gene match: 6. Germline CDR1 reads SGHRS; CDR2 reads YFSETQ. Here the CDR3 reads CASTGLAASYEQYF. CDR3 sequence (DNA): TGCGCCAGCACCGGACTAGCGGCAAGCTACGAGCAGTACTTC.

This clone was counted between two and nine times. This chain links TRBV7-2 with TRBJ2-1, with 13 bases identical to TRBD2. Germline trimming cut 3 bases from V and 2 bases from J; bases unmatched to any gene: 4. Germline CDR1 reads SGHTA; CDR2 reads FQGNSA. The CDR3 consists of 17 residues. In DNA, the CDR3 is TGTGCCAGCAGCTTGGGACTAGCGGGACCTCCCTACAATGAGCAGTTCTTC. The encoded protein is CASSLGLAGPPYNEQFF.

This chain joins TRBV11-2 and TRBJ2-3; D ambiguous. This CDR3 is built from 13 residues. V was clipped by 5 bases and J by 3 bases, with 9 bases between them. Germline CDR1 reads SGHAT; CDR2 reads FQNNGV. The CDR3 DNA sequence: TGTGCCAGCAGCCCGAGGCGTACAGATACGCAGTATTTT. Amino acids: CASSPRRTDTQYF.

The CDR3: CASSLPRKEQATYEQYF. The DNA for the CDR3 is TGTGCCAGCAGCTTACCTCGCAAAGAACAGGCGACTTACGAGCAGTACTTC. This chain connects TRBV7-8 to TRBJ2-7, with D possibly matching TRBD1 (5 bases). V dropped 2 bases and J dropped 4 bases, with 21 bases sitting between them. Germline CDR1 SGHVS, CDR2 FQNEAQ. The CDR3 contains 17 residues.

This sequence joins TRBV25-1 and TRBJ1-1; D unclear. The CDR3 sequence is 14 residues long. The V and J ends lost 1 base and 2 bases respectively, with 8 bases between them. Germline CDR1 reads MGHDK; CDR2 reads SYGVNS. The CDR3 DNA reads TGTGCCAGCAGTGAATCGAGGCACAACACTGAAGCTTTCTTT. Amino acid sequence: CASSESRHNTEAFF.

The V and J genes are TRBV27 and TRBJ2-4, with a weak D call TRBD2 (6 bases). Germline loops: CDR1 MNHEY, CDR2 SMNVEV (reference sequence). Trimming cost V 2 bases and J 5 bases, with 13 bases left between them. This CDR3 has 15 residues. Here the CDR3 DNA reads TGTGCCAGCAGTTTAATAGGAGGGACCCAAAACATTCAGTACTTC. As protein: CASSLIGGTQNIQYF.

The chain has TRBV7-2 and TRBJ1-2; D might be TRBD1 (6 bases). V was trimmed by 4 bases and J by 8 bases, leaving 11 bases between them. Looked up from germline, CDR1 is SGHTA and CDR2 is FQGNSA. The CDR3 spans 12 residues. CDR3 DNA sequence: TGTGCCAGCAGCTACTCAGGGGAGGGCTACACCTTC. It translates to CASSYSGEGYTF. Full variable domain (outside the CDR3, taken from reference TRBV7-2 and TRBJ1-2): GAGVSQSPSNKVTEKGKDVELRCDPISGHTALYWYRQSLGQGLEFLIYFQGNSAPDKSGLPSDRFSAERTGGSVSTLTIQRTQQEDSAVYLCASSYSGEGYTFGSGTRLTVV.

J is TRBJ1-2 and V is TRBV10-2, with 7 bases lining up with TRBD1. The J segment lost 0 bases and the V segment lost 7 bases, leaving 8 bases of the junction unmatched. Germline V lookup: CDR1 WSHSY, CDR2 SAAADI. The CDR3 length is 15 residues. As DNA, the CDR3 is TGCGCCAGCAAGGAAGGGGGCTGGGCTAACTATGGCTACACCTTC. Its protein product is CASKEGGWANYGYTF.

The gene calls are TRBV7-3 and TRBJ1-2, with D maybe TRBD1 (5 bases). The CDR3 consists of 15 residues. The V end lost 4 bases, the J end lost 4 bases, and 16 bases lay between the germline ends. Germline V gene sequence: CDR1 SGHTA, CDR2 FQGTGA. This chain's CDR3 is CASSYGRGGIYGYTF. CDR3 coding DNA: TGTGCCAGCAGCTACGGAAGGGGAGGAATCTATGGCTACACCTTC.

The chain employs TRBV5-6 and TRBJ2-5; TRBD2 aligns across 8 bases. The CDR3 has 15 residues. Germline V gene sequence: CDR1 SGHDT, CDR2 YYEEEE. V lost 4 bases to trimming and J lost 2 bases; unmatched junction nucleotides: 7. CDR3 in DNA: TGTGCCAGCAGCCTTACCGGGACTAGACAAGAGACCCAGTACTTC. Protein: CASSLTGTRQETQYF.

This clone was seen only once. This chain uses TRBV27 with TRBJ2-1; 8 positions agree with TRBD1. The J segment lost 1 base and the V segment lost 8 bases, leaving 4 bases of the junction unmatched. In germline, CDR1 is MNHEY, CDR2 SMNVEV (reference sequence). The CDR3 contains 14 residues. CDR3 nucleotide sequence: TGTGCCAGCCAGGACAGGGTATCCTACAATGAGCAGTTCTTC. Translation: CASQDRVSYNEQFF.

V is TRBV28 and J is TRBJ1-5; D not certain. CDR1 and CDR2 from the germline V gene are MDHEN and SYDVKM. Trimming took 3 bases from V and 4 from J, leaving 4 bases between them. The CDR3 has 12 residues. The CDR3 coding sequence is TGTGCCAGCAGTTTGGCTAATCAGCCCCAGCATTTT. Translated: CASSLANQPQHF.